Following are 24 T cell receptor beta chains from one sample sequenced in a study of T cells in Graves' hyperthyroidism and ophthalmopathy. Amplification of TCR beta CDR3 regions was performed using RNA transcripts as template. The study used the HTBI primer set for a first-round RT-PCR of the TCR CDR3. Using its own MiXCR run on the multiplex PCR reads, TCRdb lists one record per CDR3 protein. The table has a few hundred thousand distinct CDR3 sequences, 13% to 15% seen once. Sequencing was done on a sample of blood. These receptors all stem from a woman in her thirties with Graves' ophthalmopathy.

This clonotype was recorded at least ten times. This sequence joins TRBV7-3 and TRBJ2-3; tentatively, D is TRBD1 (6 bases). Looked up from germline, CDR1 is SGHTA and CDR2 is FQGTGA. With 3 bases removed from V and 0 bases from J, the gap between germline ends came to 13 bases. The CDR3 covers 16 residues. The CDR3 sequence is CASSFTGTPSTDTQYF. The CDR3 coding sequence is TGTGCCAGCAGCTTTACCGGGACACCTAGCACAGATACGCAGTATTTT.

There are many counts of this clonotype. The chain recombines TRBV20-1 with TRBJ2-2; D is unresolved. The CDR3 extends over 14 amino acids. Germline loops: CDR1 DFQATT, CDR2 SNEGSKA (reference sequence). Trimming took off 4 bases at V and 1 base at J, with 10 bases between the two ends. The CDR3 is CSATRAQNTGELFF. The CDR3 bases are TGCAGTGCTACAAGGGCACAGAACACCGGGGAGCTGTTTTTT.

This clonotype showed up just a few times. The rearrangement joins TRBV7-8 to TRBJ2-7; tentative D call: TRBD1 (6 bases). CDR3 length equals 11 residues. The germline V gene has CDR1 SGHVS and CDR2 FQNEAQ. Trimming cost V 5 bases and J 9 bases, with 11 bases left between them. The CDR3 DNA reads TGTGCCAGCAGCCCCCCAGGGGCGCAGTACTTC. Translation: CASSPPGAQYF.

This clonotype was observed many times. The J gene is TRBJ2-4, the V gene TRBV7-2, with a weak D call TRBD1 (5 bases). This CDR3 is 21 amino acids long. V lost 2 bases and J lost 7, with 33 bases in between. Germline values: CDR1 SGHTA, CDR2 FQGNSA. The CDR3 DNA sequence: TGTGCCAGCAGCTTATTCGGACCAACAGTAACTGGGGCGCCTGACGAGAACATTCAGTACTTC. The encoded protein is CASSLFGPTVTGAPDENIQYF.

This clonotype was detected ten times or more. The CDR3 here is CASSSFQYNEQFF. CDR3 nucleotide sequence: TGTGCCAGCAGCTCATTCCAGTACAATGAGCAGTTCTTC. The gene calls are TRBV11-2 and TRBJ2-1; no firm D call. The germline CDR1 and CDR2 sequences are SGHAT and FQNNGV. The CDR3 length is 13 residues. Trimming left V 4 bases short and J 4 bases short, with 8 bases between. Based on the CDR3 plus reference TRBV11-2 and TRBJ2-1, the full variable domain is EAGVAQSPRYKIIEKRQSVAFWCNPISGHATLYWYQQILGQGPKLLIQFQNNGVVDDSQLPKDRFSAERLKGVDSTLKIQPAKLEDSAVYLCASSSFQYNEQFFGPGTRLTVL.

This clonotype was found many times. The V gene is TRBV14, the J gene TRBJ2-1; D gene unclear. Germline V gene lookup returns CDR1 SGHDN and CDR2 FVKESK. Trimming took 4 bases from V and 9 from J, leaving 16 bases between them. The CDR3 has 14 amino acids. The CDR3 reads CASSPTDGVAEQFF. CDR3 nucleotide sequence: TGTGCCAGCAGCCCCACGGACGGTGTCGCTGAGCAGTTCTTC.

The sample holds a few counts of this clonotype. The chain joins TRBV20-1 to TRBJ2-1, with TRBD2 identical over 12 bases. With V trimmed by 1 base and J by 4 bases, 5 bases remained unmatched. The CDR3 has 16 amino acids. Germline CDR1 and CDR2: DFQATT and SNEGSKA (reference sequence). CDR3 DNA sequence: TGCAGTGCTAGAGGAGTTCTAGCGGGGGGGTACAATGAGCAGTTCTTC. Its translation: CSARGVLAGGYNEQFF.

About this clonotype: A read error may be the cause here, since a much bigger clone is one base away. The J gene is TRBJ2-3, the V gene TRBV9, with 8 nucleotides matching TRBD2. V lost 0 bases and J lost 4; bases outside the gene matches: 7. Germline V lookup: CDR1 SGDLS, CDR2 YYNGEE. The CDR3 totals 16 residues. CDR3 protein: CASSVAERGIADTQYF. CDR3 nucleotides: TGTGCCAGCAGCGTAGCTGAGCGGGGGATCGCAGATACGCAGTATTTT.

This clonotype was recorded once. The J gene is TRBJ1-2, the V gene TRBV28; D is possibly TRBD1 (6 bases). The V and J ends lost 2 bases and 8 bases respectively, with 15 bases between them. Germline-derived CDR1 and CDR2 are MDHEN and SYDVKM. The CDR3 length is 14 residues. CDR3 loop: CASSLVGALMGYTF. The CDR3 DNA is TGTGCCAGCAGTTTAGTGGGGGCCTTAATGGGCTACACCTTC.

This clonotype was observed many times. The rearrangement uses TRBV30 and TRBJ1-6, with 7 bases fitting TRBD1. CDR3 length equals 17 residues. In germline, CDR1 is GTSNPN, CDR2 SVGIG (reference sequence). V trimming: 0 bases; J trimming: 6 bases; junction bases outside the gene matches: 11. The CDR3 DNA reads as TGTGCCTGGAGTGTATACCCCGGGACAGTCCCTAATTCACCCCTCCACTTT. This translates into CAWSVYPGTVPNSPLHF.

V gene TRBV20-1 combines with J gene TRBJ2-7, with a weak D call TRBD1 (6 bases). The germline V and J ends were trimmed by 3 bases and 5 bases, with 8 bases remaining between them. From germline, CDR1 is DFQATT and CDR2 SNEGSKA (reference sequence). The CDR3 has 11 amino acids. This CDR3 reads CSARAGDEQYF. Here the CDR3 DNA reads TGCAGTGCTAGGGCAGGGGACGAGCAGTACTTC.

The chain uses TRBV7-2 and TRBJ2-3, with 7 positions matching TRBD2. V lost 7 bases to trimming and J lost 3 bases; unmatched junction nucleotides: 7. Germline CDR1 is SGHTA and CDR2 is FQGNSA. The CDR3 spans 14 residues. DNA for the CDR3: TGTGCCAGCACCCCGGGTAGCGGGACAGATACGCAGTATTTT. It specifies CASTPGSGTDTQYF.

This chain connects TRBV4-2 to TRBJ1-3; TRBD1 agrees at 7 bases. The V segment lost 6 bases and the J segment 0 bases; nucleotides outside the gene matches: 14. This CDR3 has 18 residues. Germline CDR1 LGHNA, CDR2 YNFKEQ. The CDR3 sequence: CASSQAGTAFSSGNTIYF. In DNA, the CDR3 is TGTGCCAGCAGTCAGGCCGGGACAGCCTTTAGCTCTGGAAACACCATATATTTT.

This clonotype was counted at least ten times. The rearrangement uses TRBV6-6 and TRBJ2-5; TRBD1 matches at 8 bases. This CDR3 is 16 amino acids long. Germline lookup yields CDR1 MNHNY and CDR2 SVGAGI (reference sequence). V gave up 0 bases and J gave up 3 bases; unmatched junction bases: 6. CDR3 coding DNA: TGTGCCAGCAGTTACTCGACAGGGGTTCGCGAAGAGACCCAGTACTTC. It translates to CASSYSTGVREETQYF.

This clonotype was seen many times. The chain combines TRBV20-1 with TRBJ2-1, with D tentatively TRBD1 (6 bases). Germline V gene lookup returns CDR1 DFQATT and CDR2 SNEGSKA (reference sequence). CDR3 length: 11 residues. Trimming took 6 bases from V and 13 from J, leaving 16 bases between them. In DNA, the CDR3 is TGCAGTGCGCCCAGGGGAGCGGAACAGTTCTTC. Protein sequence: CSAPRGAEQFF.

This clonotype was counted once. V gene TRBV12-5 combines with J gene TRBJ1-6; TRBD1 matches at 8 bases. Germline trimming cut 0 bases from V and 10 bases from J; bases unmatched to any gene: 11. Germline values: CDR1 LGHNT, CDR2 FRNRAP. CDR3 size: 17 residues. CDR3 sequence reads: CASGLVLGQGILSPLHF. CDR3 nucleotides: TGTGCTAGTGGTTTGGTACTTGGACAGGGTATCTTGTCACCCCTCCACTTT. Full variable domain (remainder filled in from reference TRBV12-5 and TRBJ1-6): DARVTQTPRHKVTEMGQEVTMRCQPILGHNTVFWYRQTMMQGLELLAYFRNRAPLDDSGMPKDRFSAEMPDATLATLKIQPSEPRDSAVYFCASGLVLGQGILSPLHFGNGTRLTVT.

Many counts were recorded for this clonotype. The chain carries TRBV30 and TRBJ1-1; 8 positions match TRBD1. This CDR3 spans 12 amino acids. Germline loops: CDR1 GTSNPN, CDR2 SVGIG (reference sequence). The CDR3 region has the DNA TGTGCGTGGGACAGGATGAACACTGAAGCTTTCTTT. It is translated as CAWDRMNTEAFF.

J is TRBJ1-3 and V is TRBV6-1; possible D gene TRBD1, 5 bases. Germline V gene lookup returns CDR1 MNHNS and CDR2 SASEGT. Deletions cut 11 bases from V and 1 base from J, with 9 bases between. The CDR3 runs 12 residues. Here the CDR3 reads CAARTSGNTIYF. CDR3 DNA sequence: TGTGCCGCGAGGACATCTGGAAACACCATATATTTT.

This clonotype occurred many times. This chain links TRBV7-9 with TRBJ1-5, with a possible D match to TRBD1 (5 bases). Trimming took 5 bases from V and 9 from J, leaving 17 bases between them. Germline CDR1 reads SEHNR; CDR2 reads FQNEAQ (reference sequence). The CDR3 is 14 amino acids. The CDR3 DNA reads as TGTGCCAGCAGCCCGACAGAGGGGTTAGGGCCCCAGCATTTT. It encodes CASSPTEGLGPQHF.

This clonotype was seen a single time. The rearrangement joins TRBV6-1 to TRBJ2-2, with D perhaps given as TRBD1 or TRBD2 (5 bases each). The CDR3 contains 14 residues. The ends were cut back, 0 bases at V and 3 bases at J, with 5 bases in the middle. Germline V gives CDR1 MNHNS, CDR2 SASEGT. The CDR3: CASSEAGDTGELFF. CDR3 in DNA: TGTGCCAGCAGTGAAGCGGGGGACACCGGGGAGCTGTTTTTT.

This clonotype was observed a handful of times. This chain links TRBV15 with TRBJ2-4; 8 bases agree with TRBD2. Looked up from germline, CDR1 is LNHNV and CDR2 is YYDKDF (reference sequence). This CDR3 comprises 15 residues. J was trimmed by 4 bases and V by 8 bases; bases with no gene match: 10. The CDR3: CATVAFGGAKNIQYF. The CDR3 DNA sequence: TGTGCCACCGTAGCATTCGGGGGGGCGAAAAACATTCAGTACTTC. The variable domain in full, with the rest retrieved from reference TRBV15 and TRBJ2-4, is DAMVIQNPRYQVTQFGKPVTLSCSQTLNHNVMYWYQQKSSQAPKLLFHYYDKDFNNEADTPDNFQSRRPNTSFCFLDIRSPGLGDTAMYLCATVAFGGAKNIQYFGAGTRLSVL.

This clonotype appeared many times. The J gene is TRBJ1-1, the V gene TRBV3-1; D unresolved. This CDR3 has 12 residues. V shed 2 bases and J shed 4 bases, with 5 bases lying between them. Germline assignment: CDR1 LGHDT and CDR2 YNNKEL (reference sequence). The CDR3, as DNA: TGTGCCAGCAGCCAACCCGGCACTGAAGCTTTCTTT. Encoded protein: CASSQPGTEAFF.

This clonotype was observed many times. The rearrangement links TRBV7-2 to TRBJ1-6; tentatively, D is TRBD1 (5 bases). Germline-derived CDR1 and CDR2 are SGHTA and FQGNSA. The length of the CDR3 is 20 residues. Trimming shortened V by 6 bases and J by 2 bases, and 26 bases separated the two germline ends. This CDR3 reads CASSPRPGLRGETYNSPLHF. In DNA, the CDR3 is TGTGCCAGCAGTCCACGACCGGGACTGAGAGGGGAGACCTATAATTCACCCCTCCACTTT.

This clonotype was counted a few times. This chain connects TRBV5-1 to TRBJ2-5; D uncertain. Per the germline V gene, CDR1 is SGHRS and CDR2 is YFSETQ. The CDR3 covers 13 residues. V lost 4 bases to trimming and J lost 3 bases, with 10 bases between them. The CDR3 spells CASSQNQKETQYF. The CDR3 DNA is TGCGCCAGCAGCCAAAACCAAAAAGAGACCCAGTACTTC.